This T cell receptor beta chain appears in the sequencing data of a study of shared clonotypes between healthy human individuals (dated by TCRdb to 2020 to 2021). For the study in its entirety: The cohort comprised a couple of women and three men aged 18 to 49 years. For each donor, CD4 naive and CD4 memory were each given three plates, CD8 naive was given two plates, and CD8 memory was given one plate. To estimate repertoire size and how much clonotype sharing occurs between individuals, the study deeply sequenced the blood TCR repertoires of about five healthy adults. Per donor, leukapheresis produced somewhere between about 0.94 and 8.9 billion PBMCs. Different laboratories and diverse techniques were used to prepare libraries and sequence TCR repertoires, to increase sequencing depth and limit assay-specific biases. Beyond this particular receptor, the publication reports: Even with the large sequencing depth, rarefaction of the sorted-subset datasets indicated that sequencing was incomplete. Estimated clonotype richness was generally larger for naive than for memory subsets. The genetic and exposure-history diversity represented was limited by the small number of donors. Across several donors, approximately 5% of naive CD4, 3% to 4% of naive CD8, 2% to 2.5% of memory CD4, and 0.4% of memory CD8 clonotypes were shared. Higher generation probabilities were observed for clonotypes shared by all four sorted-subset donors than for non-shared clonotypes. Based on pairwise subsampling, the degree of clonotype sharing among donors was expected to be affected by sequencing depth. Sampling was limited to blood, and TCR repertoires in tissue likely differ from TCR repertoires in blood.

V is cut by 4 bases and J by 0 bases, and the space between the germline ends is 16 bases. The CDR3 numbers 18 residues from cysteine through phenylalanine. Left in the record is the CDR3 DNA by itself, 54 bases read in frame from the first base. As encoded in the germline V gene (reference sequence), CDR1 is LNHDA while CDR2 is SQIVND. Using the deep immunoSEQ assay, TCR CDR3 regions were amplified from genomic DNA by multiplex PCR. Extracted genomic DNA from each cell subset was spread evenly across all wells of several immunoSEQ 96-well plates, with each plate serving as a replicate. For sorted subsets, each replicate PCR was loaded with about 0.2 ug genomic DNA, equivalent to 30,000 or so T cell genomes. Purified libraries were measured with a Qubit 3.0 fluorometer, size-checked on a Bioanalyzer 2100, and measured again with the KAPA Library Quantification kit. A separate single-read 150-cycle Illumina NextSeq 550 flow cell was used to sequence each immunoSEQ 96-well plate. Concerning the study's data processing: The immunoSEQ output contained only junctional sequences without quality scores, so filtering could not match that applied to full-length reads. To assign V/J genes and CDR3, sequences were annotated against IMGT germline references using PyIR, a Python wrapper for IgBLAST v1.9. Reads were filtered out if the reads had weak V/J assignments (E-value above 1e-6), no CDR3, stop codons, out-of-frame junctions, or ambiguous translated residues. V3J clonotypes were defined by identical inferred V gene, J gene, and CDR3 amino acid sequence. To compute the percentage overlap between repertoires, the number of shared unique clonotypes was divided by the size of the smaller repertoire. Richness of each repertoire was evaluated using RTK rarefaction, the Chao1 estimator, and Recon v2.1 estimates of unobserved clonotypes. OLGA was used to compute generation probabilities for all TCRbeta clonotypes that the gDNA method yielded from four donors. Not all clones reach the TCRdb copy of this immuneACCESS table, which keeps in-frame sequences only. Checked studies attribute under half of the gap to unresolved V genes and leave the rest unexplained. V, J and clone size are those of that table, while D and trimming were read from the DNA. Here the sample has roughly 2.6 million clones; more than 80% occur a single time. The ten largest clonotypes hold more than 0.12% of the sample.

Comments on this clone: There is no known antigen for this receptor. No much larger clone exists at a distance of one base, and base qualities are not known.

Donors were healthy HIV-negative adults with no recently reported acute infections or vaccinations. All donors were Caucasian adults living in Nashville, Tennessee, USA. CD4+ T cells were enriched by magnetic negative selection, after which naive cells were positively selected on CD45RA and the negative fraction was taken as the memory subset. After blood collection by leukapheresis, PBMCs were isolated using Ficoll-Histopaque density gradient centrifugation and then cryopreserved in the vapor phase of liquid nitrogen. Analytical flow cytometry was used to check the purity and quantity of every magnetically sorted T cell population. Genomic DNA was isolated from every sorted fraction and measured by UV absorbance on a Nanodrop 2000c.

This TCR came from a man aged 18 to 29 in good health. Here the chain combines TRBV19 and TRBJ2-6, with TRBD2 as a weak D call on 5 bases. The specimen was naive CD4+ T cells sorted from blood. The sample's cell subset or site label, decoded: CD45RA+ positively selected. The nucleotides are TGTGCCAGTAGTACTACTAGTTTGGCCAGCTCTGGGGCCAACGTCCTGACTTTC. It is translated as CASSTTSLASSGANVLTF.